This T cell receptor beta chain was captured in a study of Tregs in tolerant kidney transplant recipients. General study findings and limits: Donor-specific Treg expansion exceeded global Treg expansion in tolerant patients, suggesting antigen drive. For some patients, primers changed over time, blocking nucleotide-level comparison. Biological reproducibility was not directly addressed in this study.

TCRdb's table, derived via immunoSEQ multiplex PCR, lists solely in-frame clones and lacks some. This table lists nearly 15,000 clones. The CDR3 runs to 16 residues. V was pared by 3 bases and J by 3 bases, with 8 bases of the junction left unmatched. Germline CDR1 is LNHDA and CDR2 is SQIVND (reference sequence). Related graft donors supplied nonmyeloablative bone marrow transplants, and mixed chimerism was transient. Unstimulated regulatory T cells (CD4+CD25+CD127-), CD4+CD25- non-regulatory cells, CD4 and CD8 cells were FACS-sorted from thawed PBMCs. With regard to this clone: The antigen is unknown. The CDR3 goes on 3 residues after the read ends, and that part is filled in from the germline J gene.

The receptor was isolated from a human patient who received a combined kidney and bone marrow transplant. Some T cells may be supplied by the graft donor. The source material was CD4+ T cells from blood (PBMCs), sampled 12 months after the transplant. The V gene is TRBV19, the J gene TRBJ2-3, with TRBD1 identical over 8 bases. This chain's CDR3 is CASSIGQGSLTDTQYF. Incomplete CDR3 DNA: TGTGCCAGTAGTATTGGACAGGGAAGTTTGACAGATACG.